This T cell receptor (beta chain) was profiled in a study of T cell responses to AZD1222 COVID-19 vaccine. The wider study: Second doses were pooled across both intervals (about 4 or about 12 weeks). Findings of the study overall: Sampling that yielded the repertoires occurred only after the peak T cell response.

The CDR3 is 17 amino acids. V dropped 4 bases and J dropped 3; count of bases not matched to a gene: 12. Germline V CDR1 and CDR2: SGHRS, YFSETQ. Repertoires were generated with immunoSEQ multiplex PCR, while TCRdb's copy carries only in-frame clones and drops some. The sample lists roughly 120,000 clones; roughly nine tenths were seen once. About this clone: No antigen is known for it.

The genes are TRBV5-1 and TRBJ2-3; 9 nucleotides agree with TRBD1. Sequenced material: peripheral blood, taken on day 0 of AZD1222 vaccination. The clonotype comes from an adult in good health. CDR3: CASSQIKTGGETDTQYF. The CDR3 nucleotides are TGCGCCAGCAGCCAGATCAAGACAGGGGGTGAGACAGATACGCAGTATTTT.